Below are 30 T cell receptor beta chains sequenced from a single sample in a study of T cell repertoires in cytomegalovirus infection. A single record per CDR3 protein comes from TCRdb applying MiXCR to the reads. The sample consists of some 940,000 distinct CDR3 sequences, approximately 31% of them appearing once. Which antigens these TCRs recognize remains unknown. Sample: cultured CD8+ T cells from PBMCs, taken from culture after CMV antigen stimulation. The receptors were sampled from a human donor in good health (CMV status not recorded). Some clones in this sample may be carry-over from other donors' samples.

The chain uses TRBV28 and TRBJ2-7; D is uncertain. Trimming removed 3 bases from V and 0 bases from J, with 9 bases in between. Germline CDR1 and CDR2: MDHEN and SYDVKM. The CDR3 is made up of 14 amino acids. CDR3 DNA sequence: TGTGCCAGCAGTTTTCGGGCAGGCTCCTACGAGCAGTACGTC. It is translated as CASSFRAGSYEQYV.

This clonotype was seen more than once but under ten times. The gene calls are TRBV4-1 and TRBJ2-3, with TRBD1 matching over 8 bases. V gave up 4 bases and J gave up 3 bases; unmatched junction bases: 9. In germline, CDR1 is MGHRA, CDR2 YSYEKL. The CDR3 runs 16 residues. The CDR3 sequence: CASSRDRGSGTDTQYF. The CDR3 DNA reads TGCGCCAGCAGCCGAGACAGGGGAAGCGGAACAGATACGCAGTATTTT.

The chain carries TRBV2 and TRBJ2-5; TRBD1 matches at 10 bases. CDR1 and CDR2 (germline): SNHLY, FYNNEI. V lost 3 bases to trimming and J lost 7 bases; unmatched junction nucleotides: 14. CDR3 size: 17 residues. CDR3 bases: TGTGCCAGCAGTGAGCCGAAGGGACAGGGGCGGTCAGGGACCCAGTACTTC. This codes for CASSEPKGQGRSGTQYF.

The J gene is TRBJ2-7, the V gene TRBV5-5, with TRBD1 matching over 9 bases. Germline V gene lookup returns CDR1 SGHKS and CDR2 YYEKEE (reference sequence). The CDR3 sequence is 14 residues long. V trimming: 2 bases; J trimming: 3 bases; junction bases outside the gene matches: 3. CDR3 amino acids: CASSLPGQGYEQYV. The CDR3 DNA sequence: TGTGCCAGCAGCTTACCGGGACAGGGCTACGAGCAGTACGTC.

The rearrangement links TRBV6-2 or TRBV6-3 to TRBJ2-7; D may correspond to TRBD1 or TRBD2 (5 bases each). V gave up 5 bases and J gave up 1 base, with 18 bases separating them. This CDR3 comprises 16 residues. Germline CDR1 is MNHEY and CDR2 is SVGEGT. The CDR3 sequence: CASSAPGRPSSYEQYV. The CDR3 coding sequence is TGTGCCAGCAGTGCCCCGGGACGCCCCTCATCCTACGAGCAGTACGTC.

Only a few counts were recorded for this clonotype. This may stem from a read error, because a much larger clone lies one nucleotide away. The chain joins TRBV7-4 to TRBJ1-2, with 7 bases lining up with TRBD1. V lost 5 bases, J lost 2 bases, and 2 bases stayed unmatched. This CDR3 region has 13 residues. Germline CDR1 and CDR2: SGHVT and SQSDAQ. The CDR3 loop reads CASSQTGNYGYTF. DNA for the CDR3: TGTGCCAGCAGCCAGACAGGGAACTATGGCTACACCTTC.

There are many counts of this clonotype. The rearrangement joins TRBV6-6 to TRBJ2-7; D could derive from TRBD1 or TRBD2 (5 bases each). The CDR3 loop spans 15 amino acids. The V gene lost 2 bases and the J gene lost 7 bases, with 18 bases spanning the gap. Germline assignment: CDR1 MNHNY and CDR2 SVGAGI (reference sequence). The DNA for the CDR3 is TGTGCCAGCAGTTACCCCCAGAGGGGCCTACAGGAGCAGTACTTC. Its protein is CASSYPQRGLQEQYF.

V is TRBV12-3 or TRBV12-4 and J is TRBJ2-1, with D hard to call. The CDR3 sequence is 13 residues long. V lost 10 bases and J 0 bases, leaving 10 bases between the germline ends. Here the CDR3 reads CATSVSSYNEQFF. Written as DNA, the CDR3 is TGTGCCACTTCGGTTAGCTCCTACAATGAGCAGTTCTTC.

This clonotype was counted a few times. The J gene is TRBJ2-7, the V gene TRBV12-3 or TRBV12-4; D is unresolved. The ends were cut back, 5 bases at V and 6 bases at J, with 8 bases in the middle. The CDR3 length is 11 residues. CDR3 loop: CASSASVEQYF. For the CDR3, the DNA is TGTGCCAGCAGTGCCTCGGTCGAGCAGTACTTC.

The CDR3: CASLDRESYEQYF. The CDR3 DNA reads as TGTGCCAGCCTGGACAGGGAAAGCTACGAGCAGTACTTC. The chain is built from TRBV7-4 and TRBJ2-7, with 8 bases identical to TRBD1. V trimming: 8 bases; J trimming: 3 bases; junction bases outside the gene matches: 6. CDR1 is SGHVT and CDR2 is SQSDAQ in the germline V gene. The CDR3 is 13 residues long. Supplemented by reference TRBV7-4 and TRBJ2-7, the full variable domain reads GAGVSQSPRYKVAKRGRDVALRCDSISGHVTLYWYRQTLGQGSEVLTYSQSDAQRDKSGRPSGRFSAERPERSVSTLKIQRTEQGDSAVYLCASLDRESYEQYFGPGTRLTVT.

Details on this clonotype: Sequence at one end of the junction differs from germline and may be a read error. This sequence joins TRBV19 and TRBJ2-5; D is possibly TRBD1 (6 bases). CDR1 and CDR2 (germline): LNHDA, SQIVND (reference sequence). The CDR3 loop spans 17 amino acids. This CDR3 is CATSIGDILAGEETQYF. CDR3 sequence (DNA): TGTGCCACTAGTATAGGGGACATCTTGGCGGGTGAAGAGACCCAGTACTTC.

This clonotype was counted between two and nine times. The chain recombines TRBV27 with TRBJ2-7; maybe TRBD1 (5 bases). Per germline, CDR1 MNHEY and CDR2 SMNVEV (reference sequence). The CDR3 totals 16 residues. Trimming left V 0 bases short and J 0 bases short, with 12 bases between. The chain's CDR3 is CASSLSGRGSSYEQYF. The DNA of the CDR3 is TGTGCCAGCAGTTTATCGGGAAGGGGCAGCTCCTACGAGCAGTACTTC.

This clonotype was recorded many times. The CDR3 loop reads CASSIDPQRGTHYNEQFF. The DNA for the CDR3 is TGTGCCAGTAGTATAGATCCCCAGCGGGGGACCCATTACAATGAGCAGTTCTTC. The rearrangement joins TRBV19 to TRBJ2-1; 8 positions agree with TRBD2. Germline CDR1 reads LNHDA; CDR2 reads SQIVND (reference sequence). With 0 bases clipped from V and 4 bases from J, the junction kept 11 bases outside the gene matches. This CDR3 contains 18 residues. Combining the CDR3 with reference TRBV19 and TRBJ2-1 gives the whole variable domain DGGITQSPKYLFRKEGQNVTLSCEQNLNHDAMYWYRQDPGQGLRLIYYSQIVNDFQKGDIAEGYSVSREKKESFPLTVTSAQKNPTAFYLCASSIDPQRGTHYNEQFFGPGTRLTVL.

This clonotype has only a few counts. The chain combines TRBV6-6 with TRBJ2-7, with D unclear. The CDR3 consists of 12 residues. Germline lookup yields CDR1 MNHNY and CDR2 SVGAGI (reference sequence). Deletions cut 0 bases from V and 5 bases from J, with 5 bases between. DNA for the CDR3: TGTGCCAGCAGTTACTCCCATCACGAGCAGTACTTC. It translates to CASSYSHHEQYF.

The chain recombines TRBV20-1 with TRBJ2-3; tentative D call: TRBD2 (5 bases). CDR3 length equals 15 residues. Germline V CDR1 and CDR2: DFQATT, SNEGSKA (reference sequence). V was cut by 3 bases and J by 3 bases, with 16 bases left in between. The CDR3 region is CSARAGVALTDTQYF. Here the CDR3 DNA reads TGCAGTGCTAGGGCCGGGGTAGCGCTAACAGATACGCAGTATTTT.

V and J are TRBV6-1 and TRBJ2-3, with TRBD2 as a possible D gene (6 bases). V was shortened by 1 base and J by 6 bases, with 17 bases between the two germline ends. This CDR3 region has 16 residues. CDR1 and CDR2 (germline): MNHNS, SASEGT. This chain's CDR3 is CASSEGVGTARDTQYF. The CDR3 DNA reads TGTGCCAGCAGTGAAGGGGTCGGGACTGCCCGGGATACGCAGTATTTT.

This clonotype was found many times. V and J are TRBV7-9 and TRBJ2-3; D is possibly TRBD1 (5 bases). The CDR3 has 15 amino acids. V was shortened by 5 bases and J by 2 bases, with 14 bases between the two germline ends. In germline, CDR1 is SEHNR, CDR2 FQNEAQ (reference sequence). The CDR3 protein is CASSPTAIYTDTQYF. For the CDR3, the DNA is TGTGCCAGCAGCCCGACAGCGATCTACACAGATACGCAGTATTTT.

In this sample, this clonotype turned up a few times. This rearrangement joins TRBV7-4 to TRBJ1-4; possible D gene TRBD1, 5 bases. This CDR3 region has 14 residues. V gave up 3 bases and J gave up 8 bases, with 13 bases separating them. Germline lookup yields CDR1 SGHVT and CDR2 SQSDAQ. CDR3 nucleotides: TGTGCCAGCAGCTTTCAGGGTTCCAGGGAAAAACTGTTTTTT. Its protein product is CASSFQGSREKLFF.

This clonotype was seen only a few times. CDR3 DNA: TGTGCCAGCAGCGCTTATCCCGAGACTAGCGGCACAGATACGCAGTATTTT. Translation gives CASSAYPETSGTDTQYF. The chain couples TRBV11-2 to TRBJ2-3; TRBD2 matches at 8 bases. Germline CDR1 is SGHAT and CDR2 is FQNNGV. The ends lost 5 bases at V and 1 base at J; junction bases unmatched: 11. The CDR3 loop spans 17 amino acids.

The chain uses TRBV6-2 or TRBV6-3 and TRBJ1-1; TRBD1 aligns across 12 bases. With V trimmed by 6 bases and J by 6 bases, 8 bases remained unmatched. The CDR3 spans 15 residues. CDR1 and CDR2 from the germline V gene are MNHEY and SVGEGT. CDR3 residues: CASRRGQGAIAEAFF. The CDR3, as DNA: TGTGCCAGCAGACGGGGACAGGGGGCAATCGCTGAAGCTTTCTTT.

The CDR3 region is CASSIEPGLAGGRILFF. In DNA, the CDR3 is TGTGCCAGTAGTATCGAGCCGGGACTAGCGGGGGGAAGGATCCTGTTCTTC. J is TRBJ2-1 and V is TRBV19, with 15 bases identical to TRBD2. CDR1 is LNHDA, CDR2 SQIVND, per germline (reference sequence). The V segment lost 3 bases and the J segment 15 bases; nucleotides outside the gene matches: 15. The length of the CDR3 is 17 residues.

The chain employs TRBV7-3 and TRBJ2-4; 8 nucleotides align to TRBD1. V shed 5 bases, J shed 2 bases, and the junction held 8 bases outside the gene matches. The CDR3 has 16 residues. Germline values: CDR1 SGHTA, CDR2 FQGTGA. The CDR3 bases are TGTGCCAGCAGCCCCGGGACAGGAGTATCCAAAAACATTCAGTACTTC. This encodes CASSPGTGVSKNIQYF.

The J gene is TRBJ2-5, the V gene TRBV20-1, with TRBD1 identical over 9 bases. With 1 base clipped from V and 3 bases from J, the junction kept 12 bases outside the gene matches. This CDR3 comprises 17 residues. The germline gives CDR1 DFQATT, CDR2 SNEGSKA (reference sequence). The CDR3 loop is CSARGITRDRAKETQYF. CDR3 DNA: TGCAGTGCTAGAGGGATTACGAGGGACAGGGCCAAAGAGACCCAGTACTTC.

This clonotype was seen at least ten times. This chain uses TRBV6-1 with TRBJ1-4; 7 nucleotides line up with TRBD1. Trimming took 2 bases from V and 8 from J; bases not matched to a gene: 5. The CDR3 has 14 amino acids. Looked up from germline, CDR1 is MNHNS and CDR2 is SASEGT. This CDR3 reads CASSEMAGGEKLFF. DNA for the CDR3: TGTGCCAGCAGTGAAATGGCAGGGGGAGAAAAACTGTTTTTT.

This clonotype appeared a few times. V and J are TRBV12-3 or TRBV12-4 and TRBJ2-1; TRBD2 agrees at 8 bases. V shed 2 bases and J 3 bases; nucleotides not matched to a gene: 15. The CDR3 runs 19 residues. CDR3 protein: CASSLYASGFQSDYNEQFF. The CDR3 DNA follows: TGTGCCAGCAGTTTATATGCTAGCGGGTTCCAAAGCGACTACAATGAGCAGTTCTTC.

The chain uses TRBV10-3 and TRBJ2-7; 10 bases are shared with TRBD1. The CDR3 loop spans 17 amino acids. Germline-derived CDR1 and CDR2 are ENHRY and SYGVKD. The ends lost 0 bases at V and 5 bases at J; junction bases unmatched: 10. The CDR3 is CAISESITGTGAHEQYF. The CDR3 DNA reads as TGTGCCATCAGTGAGTCGATTACCGGGACAGGGGCCCACGAGCAGTACTTC.

The chain couples TRBV10-3 to TRBJ1-2; 7 bases map to TRBD1. V lost 10 bases, J lost 8 bases, and 7 bases stayed unmatched. From germline, CDR1 is ENHRY and CDR2 SYGVKD. CDR3 length: 11 amino acids. The CDR3, as DNA: TGTGCCACCCGGACAGGAAACGGCTACACCTTC. This codes for CATRTGNGYTF.

Comments on this clonotype: A junction boundary mismatches the germline segment, possibly from a read error. The V gene is TRBV5-1, the J gene TRBJ1-2, with D possibly being TRBD1 (5 bases). The CDR3 has 13 amino acids. Germline CDR1 is SGHRS and CDR2 is YFSETQ. The DNA of the CDR3 is TGCGCCAACAGCGGGTCGGTCCAGGGCGGCTACACCTTC. It translates to CANSGSVQGGYTF.

The gene calls are TRBV24-1 and TRBJ2-1; 7 nucleotides agree with TRBD1. Germline V gives CDR1 KGHDR, CDR2 SFDVKD. The CDR3 spans 17 residues. V trimming: 2 bases; J trimming: 8 bases; junction bases outside the gene matches: 14. CDR3: CATSDSPTGVFSYEQFF. The CDR3 DNA sequence: TGTGCCACCAGTGATTCTCCCACAGGGGTTTTTAGCTATGAGCAGTTCTTC.

The V call is TRBV28, the J call TRBJ1-2, with D perhaps matching TRBD1 (6 bases). Looked up from germline, CDR1 is MDHEN and CDR2 is SYDVKM. This CDR3 spans 13 amino acids. V lost 6 bases to trimming and J lost 3 bases, with 11 bases between them. The CDR3 protein is CASSHGTYYGYTF. In nucleotides, the CDR3 is TGTGCCAGCAGCCACGGGACATACTATGGCTACACCTTC.